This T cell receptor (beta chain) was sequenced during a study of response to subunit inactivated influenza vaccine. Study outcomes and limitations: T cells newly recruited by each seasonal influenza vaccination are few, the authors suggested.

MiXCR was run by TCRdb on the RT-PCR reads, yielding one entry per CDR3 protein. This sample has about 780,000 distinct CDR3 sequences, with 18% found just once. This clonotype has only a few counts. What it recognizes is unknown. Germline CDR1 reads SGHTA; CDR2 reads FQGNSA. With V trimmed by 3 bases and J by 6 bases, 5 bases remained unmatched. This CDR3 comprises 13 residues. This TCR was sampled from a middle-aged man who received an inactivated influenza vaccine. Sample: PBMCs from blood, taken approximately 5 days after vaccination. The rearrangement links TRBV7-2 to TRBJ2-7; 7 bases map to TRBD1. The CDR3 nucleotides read TGTGCCAGCAGCTTGCCGACAGGGAGCGAGCAGTACTTC. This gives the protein CASSLPTGSEQYF.